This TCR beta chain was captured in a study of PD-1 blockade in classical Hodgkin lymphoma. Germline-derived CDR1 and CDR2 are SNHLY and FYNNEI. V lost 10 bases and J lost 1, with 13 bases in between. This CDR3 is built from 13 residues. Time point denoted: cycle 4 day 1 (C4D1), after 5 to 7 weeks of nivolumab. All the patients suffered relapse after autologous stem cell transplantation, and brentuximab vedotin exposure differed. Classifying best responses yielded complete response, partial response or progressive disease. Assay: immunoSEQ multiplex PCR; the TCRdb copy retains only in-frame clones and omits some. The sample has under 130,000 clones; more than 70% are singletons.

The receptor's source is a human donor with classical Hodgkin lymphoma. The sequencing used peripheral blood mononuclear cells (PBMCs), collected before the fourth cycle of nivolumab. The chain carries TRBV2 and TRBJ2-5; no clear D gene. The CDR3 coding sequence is TGTGCCACCGTACTAACCTCCCAAGAGACCCAGTACTTC. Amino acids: CATVLTSQETQYF.